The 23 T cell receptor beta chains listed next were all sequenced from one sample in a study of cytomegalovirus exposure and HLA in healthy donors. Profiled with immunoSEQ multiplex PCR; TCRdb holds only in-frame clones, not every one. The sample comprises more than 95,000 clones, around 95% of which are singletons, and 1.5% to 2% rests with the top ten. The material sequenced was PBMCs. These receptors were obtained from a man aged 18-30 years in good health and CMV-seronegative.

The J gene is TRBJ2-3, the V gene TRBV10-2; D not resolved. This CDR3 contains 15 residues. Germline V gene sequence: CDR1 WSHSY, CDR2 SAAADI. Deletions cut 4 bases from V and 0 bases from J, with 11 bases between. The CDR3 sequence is CASSVAQISTDTQYF. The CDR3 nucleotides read TGCGCCAGCAGTGTTGCACAAATCAGCACAGATACGCAGTATTTT.

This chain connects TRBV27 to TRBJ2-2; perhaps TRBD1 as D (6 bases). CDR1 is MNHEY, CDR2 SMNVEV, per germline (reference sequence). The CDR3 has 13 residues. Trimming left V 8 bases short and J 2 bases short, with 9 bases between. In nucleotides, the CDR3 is TGTGCCAGCCGGGACACCAACACCGGGGAGCTGTTTTTT. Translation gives CASRDTNTGELFF.

The chain's CDR3 is CASSETLRGVGDTQYF. In DNA, the CDR3 is TGTGCCAGCAGCGAAACTCTAAGGGGTGTCGGAGATACGCAGTATTTT. The J gene is TRBJ2-3, the V gene TRBV7-9, with a weak D call TRBD1 (5 bases). Germline V gives CDR1 SEHNR, CDR2 FQNEAQ (reference sequence). V was clipped by 5 bases and J by 5 bases, with 20 bases between them. This CDR3 has 16 amino acids.

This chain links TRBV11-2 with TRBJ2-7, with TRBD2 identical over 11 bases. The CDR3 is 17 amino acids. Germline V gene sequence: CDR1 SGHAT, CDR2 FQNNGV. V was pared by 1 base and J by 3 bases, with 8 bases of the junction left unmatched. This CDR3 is CASSLVYASGRLYEQYF. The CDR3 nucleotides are TGTGCCAGCAGCTTAGTTTATGCTAGCGGGAGGCTCTACGAGCAGTACTTC.

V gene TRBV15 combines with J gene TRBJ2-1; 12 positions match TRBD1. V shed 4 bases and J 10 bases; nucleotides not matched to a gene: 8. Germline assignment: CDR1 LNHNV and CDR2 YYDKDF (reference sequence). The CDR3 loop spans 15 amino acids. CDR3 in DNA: TGTGCCACCAGCACCATTTCCGGGACAGGGGGCGAGCAGTTCTTC. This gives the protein CATSTISGTGGEQFF.

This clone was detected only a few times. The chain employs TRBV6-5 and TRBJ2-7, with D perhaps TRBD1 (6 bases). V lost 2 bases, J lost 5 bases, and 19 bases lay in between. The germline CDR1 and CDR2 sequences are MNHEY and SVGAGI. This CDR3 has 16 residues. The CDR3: CASSYRPQGVGDEQYF. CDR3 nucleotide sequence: TGTGCCAGCAGTTACCGACCACAGGGAGTTGGGGACGAGCAGTACTTC.

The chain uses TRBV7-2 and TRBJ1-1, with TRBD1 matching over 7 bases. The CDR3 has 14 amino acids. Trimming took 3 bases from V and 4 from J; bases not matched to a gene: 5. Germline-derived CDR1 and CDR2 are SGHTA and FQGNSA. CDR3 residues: CASSFSPGGTEAFF. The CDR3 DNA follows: TGTGCCAGCAGCTTTTCCCCAGGGGGCACTGAAGCTTTCTTT.

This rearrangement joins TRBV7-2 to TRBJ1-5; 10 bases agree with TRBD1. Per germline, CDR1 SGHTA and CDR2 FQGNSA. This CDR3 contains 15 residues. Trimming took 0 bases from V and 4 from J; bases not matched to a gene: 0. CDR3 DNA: TGTGCCAGCAGCTTAGCGGGACAGGGGAATCAGCCCCAGCATTTT. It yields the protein CASSLAGQGNQPQHF. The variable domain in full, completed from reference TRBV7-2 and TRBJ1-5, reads GAGVSQSPSNKVTEKGKDVELRCDPISGHTALYWYRQSLGQGLEFLIYFQGNSAPDKSGLPSDRFSAERTGGSVSTLTIQRTQQEDSAVYLCASSLAGQGNQPQHFGDGTRLSIL.

CDR3 in DNA: TGTGCCAGCAGCTCCGAGGAGTATGAGCAGTTCTTC. Protein product: CASSSEEYEQFF. V and J are TRBV7-2 and TRBJ2-1; no firm D call. Germline V CDR1 and CDR2: SGHTA, FQGNSA. This CDR3 is built from 12 residues. V lost 4 bases to trimming and J lost 8 bases, with 9 bases between them.

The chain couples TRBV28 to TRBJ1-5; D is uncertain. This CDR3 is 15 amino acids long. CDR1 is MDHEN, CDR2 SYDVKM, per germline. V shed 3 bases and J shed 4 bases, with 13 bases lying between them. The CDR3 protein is CASSFSRAKNQPQHF. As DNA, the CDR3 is TGTGCCAGCAGTTTTTCGCGGGCAAAAAATCAGCCCCAGCATTTT. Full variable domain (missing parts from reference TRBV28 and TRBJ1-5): DVKVTQSSRYLVKRTGEKVFLECVQDMDHENMFWYRQDPGLGLRLIYFSYDVKMKEKGDIPEGYSVSREKKERFSLILESASTNQTSMYLCASSFSRAKNQPQHFGDGTRLSIL.

CDR3 DNA sequence: TGTGCCAGCAGCCGAACAGGGACAACCTACGAGCAGTACTTC. Protein sequence: CASSRTGTTYEQYF. The genes are TRBV2 and TRBJ2-7, with D maybe TRBD1 (6 bases). V was cut by 6 bases and J by 2 bases, with 14 bases left in between. The CDR3 consists of 14 residues. The germline V gene encodes CDR1 SNHLY and CDR2 FYNNEI.

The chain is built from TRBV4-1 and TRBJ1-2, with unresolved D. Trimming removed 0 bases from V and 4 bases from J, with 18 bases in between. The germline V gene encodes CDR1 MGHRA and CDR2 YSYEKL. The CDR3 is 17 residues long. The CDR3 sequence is CASSQEGKRLLGYGYTF. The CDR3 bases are TGCGCCAGCAGCCAAGAAGGAAAAAGGCTTCTAGGCTATGGCTACACCTTC.

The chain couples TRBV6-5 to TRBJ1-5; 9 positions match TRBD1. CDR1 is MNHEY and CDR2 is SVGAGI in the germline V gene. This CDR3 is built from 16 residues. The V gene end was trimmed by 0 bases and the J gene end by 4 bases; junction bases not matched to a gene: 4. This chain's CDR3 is CASSYSAGTGNQPQHF. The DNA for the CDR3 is TGTGCCAGCAGTTACTCGGCCGGGACAGGGAATCAGCCCCAGCATTTT.

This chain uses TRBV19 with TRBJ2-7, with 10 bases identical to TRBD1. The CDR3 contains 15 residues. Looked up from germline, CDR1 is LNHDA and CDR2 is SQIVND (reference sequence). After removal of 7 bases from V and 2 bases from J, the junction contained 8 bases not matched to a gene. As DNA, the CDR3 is TGTGCCAGTAACCAGGGACAGGGGTCTACCTACGAGCAGTACTTC. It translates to CASNQGQGSTYEQYF.

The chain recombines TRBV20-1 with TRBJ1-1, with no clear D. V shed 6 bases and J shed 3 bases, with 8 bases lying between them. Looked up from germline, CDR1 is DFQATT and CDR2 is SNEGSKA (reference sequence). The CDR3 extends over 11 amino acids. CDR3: CSARGDTEAFF. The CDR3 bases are TGCAGTGCACGTGGAGACACTGAAGCTTTCTTT.

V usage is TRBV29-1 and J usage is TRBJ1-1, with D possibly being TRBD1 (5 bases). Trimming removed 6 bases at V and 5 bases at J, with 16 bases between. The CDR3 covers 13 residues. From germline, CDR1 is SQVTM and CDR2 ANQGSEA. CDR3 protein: CSVHGAGRTEAFF. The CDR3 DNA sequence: TGCAGCGTCCACGGGGCAGGGAGGACTGAAGCTTTCTTT.

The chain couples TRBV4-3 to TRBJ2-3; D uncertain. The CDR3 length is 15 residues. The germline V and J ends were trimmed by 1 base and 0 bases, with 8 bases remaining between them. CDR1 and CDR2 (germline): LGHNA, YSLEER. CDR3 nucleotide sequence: TGCGCCAGCAGCCAAGTCTTTACTAGCACAGATACGCAGTATTTT. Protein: CASSQVFTSTDTQYF.

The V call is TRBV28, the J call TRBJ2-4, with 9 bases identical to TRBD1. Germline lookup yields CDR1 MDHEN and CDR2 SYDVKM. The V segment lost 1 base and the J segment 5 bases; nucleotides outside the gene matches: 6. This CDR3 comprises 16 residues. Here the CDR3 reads CASSLSGTGMQNIQYF. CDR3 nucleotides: TGTGCCAGCAGTTTATCCGGGACAGGGATGCAAAACATTCAGTACTTC.

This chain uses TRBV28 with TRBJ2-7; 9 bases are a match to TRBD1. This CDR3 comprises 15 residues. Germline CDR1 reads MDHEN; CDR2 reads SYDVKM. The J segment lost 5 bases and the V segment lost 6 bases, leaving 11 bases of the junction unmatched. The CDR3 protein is CASRQTGQGNNEQYF. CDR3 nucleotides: TGTGCCAGCAGGCAGACTGGACAGGGGAACAACGAGCAGTACTTC.

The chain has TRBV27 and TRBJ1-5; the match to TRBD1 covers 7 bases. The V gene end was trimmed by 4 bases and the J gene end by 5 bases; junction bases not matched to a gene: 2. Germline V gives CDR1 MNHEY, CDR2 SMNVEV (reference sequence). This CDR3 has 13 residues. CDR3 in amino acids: CASSYRGDQPQHF. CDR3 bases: TGTGCCAGCAGTTACAGGGGAGATCAGCCCCAGCATTTT.

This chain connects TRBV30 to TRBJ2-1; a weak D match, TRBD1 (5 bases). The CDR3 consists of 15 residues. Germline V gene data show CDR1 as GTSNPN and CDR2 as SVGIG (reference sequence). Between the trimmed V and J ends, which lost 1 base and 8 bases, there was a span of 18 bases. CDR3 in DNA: TGTGCCTGGAGTGCCCCAGGGTGGCCAGGCCATGAGCAGTTCTTC. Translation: CAWSAPGWPGHEQFF. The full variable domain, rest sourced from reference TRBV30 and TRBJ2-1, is SQTIHQWPATLVQPVGSPLSLECTVEGTSNPNLYWYRQAAGRGLQLLFYSVGIGQISSEVPQNLSASRPQDRQFILSSKKLLLSDSGFYLCAWSAPGWPGHEQFFGPGTRLTVL.

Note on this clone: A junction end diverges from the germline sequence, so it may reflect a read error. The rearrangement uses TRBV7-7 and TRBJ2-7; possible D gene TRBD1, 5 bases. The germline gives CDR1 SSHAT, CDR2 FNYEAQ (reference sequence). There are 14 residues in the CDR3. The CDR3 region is CASSPDQGAYEQYF. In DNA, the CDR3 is TGTGCTAGCAGCCCTGATCAAGGGGCCTACGAGCAGTACTTC. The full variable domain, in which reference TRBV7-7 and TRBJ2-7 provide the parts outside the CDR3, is GAGVSQSPRYKVTKRGQDVTLRCDPISSHATLYWYQQALGQGPEFLTYFNYEAQPDKSGLPSDRFSAERPEGSISTLTIQRTEQRDSAMYRCASSPDQGAYEQYFGPGTRLTVT.

The CDR3 DNA follows: TGTGCCAGCAGCGGGGGTTGGGCTAGCGGGACCTTCCAAGAGACCCAGTACTTC. Its translation: CASSGGWASGTFQETQYF. The chain carries TRBV7-8 and TRBJ2-5; TRBD2 aligns across 9 bases. Germline V lookup: CDR1 SGHVS, CDR2 FQNEAQ. There are 18 residues in the CDR3. After removal of 5 bases from V and 1 base from J, the junction contained 14 bases not matched to a gene.